This T cell receptor (beta chain) originates from a study of T cells expressing NK-cell markers. Across the whole study: The study drew TCR beta repertoires from sorted CD3+CD56+NKG2C+, CD3+CD56+NKG2C- and CD3+CD56-NKG2C+ T cells.

TCRdb re-called the 5' RACE reads; every CDR3 protein appears as one record, without DNA. The sample has 550,000 or so distinct CDR3 sequences. The CDR3 is made up of 14 amino acids. In germline, CDR1 is KGHSH, CDR2 LQKENI. The TCR was taken from a young man in good health. This chain uses TRBV18 with TRBJ2-3. Sequenced sample: blood T cells: a sorted CD56 or NKG2C T cell subset, CD4+ or CD8+ T cells, or bulk PBMC T cells (not recorded which). CDR3 in amino acids: CASSPPISTDTQYF.